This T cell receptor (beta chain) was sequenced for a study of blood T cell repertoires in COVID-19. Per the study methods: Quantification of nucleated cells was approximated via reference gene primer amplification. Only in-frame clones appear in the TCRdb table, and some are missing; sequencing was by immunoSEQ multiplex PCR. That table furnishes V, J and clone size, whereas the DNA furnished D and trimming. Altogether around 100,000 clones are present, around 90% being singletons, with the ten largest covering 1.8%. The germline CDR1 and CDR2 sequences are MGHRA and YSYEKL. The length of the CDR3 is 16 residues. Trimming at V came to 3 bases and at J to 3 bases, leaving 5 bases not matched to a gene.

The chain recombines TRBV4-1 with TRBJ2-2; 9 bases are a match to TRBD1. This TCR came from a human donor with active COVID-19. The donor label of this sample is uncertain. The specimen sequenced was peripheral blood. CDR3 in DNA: TGCGCCAGCAGCCAGGGGACAGGGCTTTACACCGGGGAGCTGTTTTTT. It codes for CASSQGTGLYTGELFF.